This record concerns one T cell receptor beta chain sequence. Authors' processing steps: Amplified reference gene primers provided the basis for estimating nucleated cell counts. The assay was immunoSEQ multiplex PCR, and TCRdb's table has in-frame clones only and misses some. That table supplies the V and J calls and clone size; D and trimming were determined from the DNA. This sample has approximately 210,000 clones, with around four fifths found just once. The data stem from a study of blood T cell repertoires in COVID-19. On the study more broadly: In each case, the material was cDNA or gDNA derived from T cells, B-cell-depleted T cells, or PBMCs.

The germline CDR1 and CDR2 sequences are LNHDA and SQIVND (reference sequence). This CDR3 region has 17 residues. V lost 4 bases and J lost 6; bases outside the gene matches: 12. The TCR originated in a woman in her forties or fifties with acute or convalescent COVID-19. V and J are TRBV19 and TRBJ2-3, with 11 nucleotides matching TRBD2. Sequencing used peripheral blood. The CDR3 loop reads CASSTLAGGYKGDTQYF. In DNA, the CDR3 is TGTGCCAGTAGTACTCTAGCGGGAGGTTATAAGGGGGATACGCAGTATTTT.